This T cell receptor (beta chain) came from a study of shared clonotypes between healthy human individuals. The table came from immunoSEQ multiplex PCR; TCRdb's copy has only in-frame clones and leaves some out. The data contain 2 million to 3 million clones, 80% to 95% of them seen just once; the ten biggest clones take up 0.36%. After removal of 6 bases from V and 2 bases from J, the junction contained 5 bases not matched to a gene. Per the germline V gene, CDR1 is LNHDA and CDR2 is SQIVND (reference sequence). The CDR3 is 14 residues long. The TCR was taken from a man between 18 and 29 years old in good health. Some clones in this sample may be carry-over from other donors' samples. Material: naive CD4+ T cells from PBMCs. Subset given: CD45RA+ positively selected. This chain uses TRBV19 with TRBJ2-7; TRBD1 matches 9 bases. The CDR3 loop reads CASSHGQGPYEQYF. CDR3 nucleotides: TGTGCCAGTAGCCATGGACAGGGGCCCTACGAGCAGTACTTC.